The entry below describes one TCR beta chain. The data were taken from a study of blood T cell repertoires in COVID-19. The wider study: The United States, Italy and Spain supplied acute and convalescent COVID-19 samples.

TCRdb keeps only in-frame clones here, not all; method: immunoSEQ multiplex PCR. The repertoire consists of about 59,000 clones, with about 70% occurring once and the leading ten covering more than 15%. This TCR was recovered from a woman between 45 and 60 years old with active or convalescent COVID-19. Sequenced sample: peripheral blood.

Here the CDR3 reads CASTTSGTSGNIQYF. CDR3 nucleotides: TGTGCCAGCACGACTAGCGGGACCTCTGGAAACATTCAGTACTTC. J is TRBJ2-4 and V is TRBV11-3; TRBD2 aligns across 11 bases. Germline loops: CDR1 SGHNT, CDR2 YENEEA. The CDR3 is made up of 15 amino acids. V gave up 7 bases and J gave up 6 bases; unmatched junction bases: 8.